This T cell receptor beta chain appears in the sequencing data of a study of identical twins (dated by TCRdb to between 2015 and 2016). Study-wide context: To test whether fetal clonotypes persist, this study deep-sequenced TCR alpha and beta repertoires from monozygotic twins, from unrelated adults of various ages, and from cord blood. To rule out contamination, replicate twin experiments were performed at different times with different library preparation protocols.

Taken from the germline V gene, the CDR1 and CDR2 loops are SGHTA and FQGNSA. V drops 4 bases and J drops 2 bases, leaving 18 bases in between. From the cysteine up to the phenylalanine, the CDR3 has a length of 16 residues. Of the read, only the CDR3 DNA is kept; its 48 bases are in frame from base 1. Libraries were prepared through 5' RACE. Sequencing took place on an Illumina HiSeq 2000. A universal primer binding site was added through template switching, and the final cDNA carried a unique molecular identifier so that TCR cDNA molecules could be counted accurately. First-strand cDNA for TCR alpha and beta chains was synthesized from specific primers in the conserved constant-segment region. To control for contamination, every cDNA library was double barcoded, receiving both a SMART-Mk sample barcode and Illumina barcodes. Two successive PCR steps introduced TruSeq adapter sequences along with Illumina sample barcodes. Sequencing of the TCR alpha and beta cDNA libraries was done on the Illumina HiSeq platform using custom primers. For the original study's pipeline: Unique molecular identifiers were extracted from raw reads with MiGEC, and CDR3 positions were determined with MiXCR. Recombination models were inferred per individual with the repgenHMM and IGoR tools using an EM algorithm. The tcR package in R was used for shared clonotype analysis, with sharing normalized by the product of cloneset sizes. Out-of-frame nonproductive sequences were analyzed to study raw recombination free of thymic and clonal selection effects. Using fastp at Q25 and MiXCR, TCRdb reprocessed the public reads and kept productive beta chains. Entries are consolidated by CDR3 protein sequence, retaining the most common genes and DNA. Clone size and V and J calls follow TCRdb, not the original study. This sample comprises some 690,000 distinct CDR3 sequences, around 20% of them detected only once. Roughly 4.3% of the sample lies in the top ten.

Every donor in the study was a healthy Caucasian. Three pairs of female monozygotic twins, all aged about 18 to 30 years, made up the twin cohort. Peripheral blood mononuclear cells were used as the source from which RNA for TCR libraries was isolated. Study-wide conclusions, independent of this receptor: Fewer insertions were carried by abundant cord blood beta clonotypes; a weaker similar trend was observed in young adult naive repertoires, while no such trend was observed in memory repertoires. Zero-insertion analyses could be partly confounded by invariant T cells such as MAIT and iNKT, though diverse VJ usage argued against such confounding for most clonotypes. In monozygotic twins, out-of-frame TCR alpha sharing was systematically underestimated by recombination models, although the models agreed with sharing between unrelated individuals. Compared with coincidental sharing between unrelated individuals, an excess of low generation-probability sequences was observed among out-of-frame TCR alpha sequences shared between twins. Excess twin sharing in beta out-of-frame sequences was weaker because fewer shared sequences lowered the signal-to-noise ratio. Because the same donors could not be followed over many years, conclusions were based on cross-sectional statistical analysis.

Points on this clonotype: Its specific antigen is unknown. No much larger clone is present one base from it, and per-base qualities are unavailable.

These data were also reused for a study on T cells expressing NK-cell markers. The second paper further reports: About eight donors provided sorted CD3+CD56+NKG2C+, CD3+CD56+NKG2C- and CD3+CD56-NKG2C+ T-cell subsets, whose TCR beta-chain repertoires were profiled. Seven of the eight sequenced donors were HCMV-seropositive and one was HCMV-seronegative. To restrict sorting to alphabetaTCR-expressing T cells, an anti-gammadeltaTCR antibody was added in several experiments. In six donors, the dominant CD3+CD56+NKG2C+ clonotypes were among the top 10 CD8+ clonotypes and accounted for about 1.0-7.5% of CD8+ T cells. Those dominant clonotypes were again the most abundant among CD3+CD56-NKG2C+ cells in a few donors, at about 28.3-65%. Whether the expanded NKG2C-expressing T cell clones were specific for HCMV antigens was left unclear. Randomly selected healthy volunteers, three men and five women, were used as the eight sequenced donors. HCMV-specific IgG was detected in serum with a commercial ELISA kit to determine HCMV serostatus. Bulk peripheral blood T-cell repertoires were additionally sequenced from unsorted PBMC for about 6 donors. MIGEC handled demultiplexing of the reads and grouping by UMI, while MiTCR was used to assemble and quantify clonotypes. Only TCR cDNA sequences supported by at least two reads were kept to exclude erroneous sequences. The tcR package was used for downstream repertoire analysis, and clonotypes were matched across fractions by CDR3 nucleotide sequence plus V segment. Antigen specificity was annotated against VDJdb with VDJmatch, allowing one amino acid substitution in CDR3.

This chain joins TRBV7-2 to TRBJ2-7; 6 matching bases give a weak D call of TRBD2. The TCR sequence derives from a woman aged 18-30 years in good health. The sequencing input was PBMCs. The CDR3 reads CASSWFSGPRAYEQYF. The nucleotide sequence is TGTGCCAGCAGCTGGTTTAGCGGTCCTAGGGCCTACGAGCAGTACTTC.